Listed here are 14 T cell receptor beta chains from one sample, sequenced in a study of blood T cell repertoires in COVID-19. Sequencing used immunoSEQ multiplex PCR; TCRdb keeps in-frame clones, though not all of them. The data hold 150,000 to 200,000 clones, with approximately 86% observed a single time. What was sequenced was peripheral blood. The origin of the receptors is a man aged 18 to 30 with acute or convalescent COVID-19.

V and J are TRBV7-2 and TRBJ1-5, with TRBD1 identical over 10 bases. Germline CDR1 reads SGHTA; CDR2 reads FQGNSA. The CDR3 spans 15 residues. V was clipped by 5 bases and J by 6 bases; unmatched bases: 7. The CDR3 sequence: CASSTWTGGAQPQHF. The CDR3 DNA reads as TGTGCCAGCAGCACTTGGACAGGGGGTGCTCAGCCCCAGCATTTT.

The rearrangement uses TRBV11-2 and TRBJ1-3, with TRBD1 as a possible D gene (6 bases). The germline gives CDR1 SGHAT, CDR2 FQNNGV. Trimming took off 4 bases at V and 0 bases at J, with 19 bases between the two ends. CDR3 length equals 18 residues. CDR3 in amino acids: CASSSIRPTGSSGNTIYF. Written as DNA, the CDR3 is TGTGCCAGCAGCTCCATCCGGCCGACAGGCAGCTCTGGAAACACCATATATTTT.

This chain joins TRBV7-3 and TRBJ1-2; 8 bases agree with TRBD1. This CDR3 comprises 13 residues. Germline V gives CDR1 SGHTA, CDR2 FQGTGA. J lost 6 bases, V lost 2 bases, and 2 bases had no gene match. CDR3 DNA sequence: TGTGCCAGCAGCTTACAGACAGGGGATGGCTACACCTTC. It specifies CASSLQTGDGYTF.

CDR3 region: CASSSLDILHF. DNA for the CDR3: TGTGCCAGCAGTTCTTTAGACATTTTGCATTTT. The chain employs TRBV12-3 or TRBV12-4 and TRBJ1-5; D is undetermined. Trimming took 4 bases from V and 15 from J, leaving 13 bases between them. CDR3 length equals 11 residues.

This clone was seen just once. CDR3 sequence (DNA): TGTGCCAGCAGCTCCCGGGACAGGGGGCCTGGCTACACCTTC. Its translation is CASSSRDRGPGYTF. The chain has TRBV7-9 and TRBJ1-2; TRBD1 agrees at 12 bases. The CDR3 extends over 14 amino acids. Germline CDR1 is SEHNR and CDR2 is FQNEAQ (reference sequence). J was trimmed by 7 bases and V by 4 bases; bases with no gene match: 4.

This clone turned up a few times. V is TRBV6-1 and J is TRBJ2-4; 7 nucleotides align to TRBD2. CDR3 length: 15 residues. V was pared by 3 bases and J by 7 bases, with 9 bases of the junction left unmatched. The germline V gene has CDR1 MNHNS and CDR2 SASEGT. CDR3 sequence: CASSDATEGGNIQYF. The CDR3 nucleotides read TGTGCCAGCAGTGACGCGACAGAGGGAGGGAACATTCAGTACTTC.

The CDR3 DNA reads TGTGCCAGCAGCTTGGTGGCCAGAGAAGCTTTCTTT. It encodes CASSLVAREAFF. This sequence joins TRBV5-8 and TRBJ1-1; the D is unclear. Germline V gene lookup returns CDR1 SGHTS and CDR2 YDEGEE. The CDR3 length is 12 residues. Between the trimmed V and J ends, which lost 0 bases and 8 bases, there was a span of 8 bases.

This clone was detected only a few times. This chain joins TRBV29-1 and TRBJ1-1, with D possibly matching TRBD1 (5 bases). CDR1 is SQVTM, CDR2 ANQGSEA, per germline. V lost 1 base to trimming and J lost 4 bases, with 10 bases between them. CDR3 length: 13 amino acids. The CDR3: CSVEVGRVTEAFF. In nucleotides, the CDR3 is TGCAGCGTTGAAGTAGGCAGGGTCACTGAAGCTTTCTTT. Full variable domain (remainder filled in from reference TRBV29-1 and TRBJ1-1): SAVISQKPSRDICQRGTSLTIQCQVDSQVTMMFWYRQQPGQSLTLIATANQGSEATYESGFVIDKFPISRPNLTFSTLTVSNMSPEDSSIYLCSVEVGRVTEAFFGQGTRLTVV.

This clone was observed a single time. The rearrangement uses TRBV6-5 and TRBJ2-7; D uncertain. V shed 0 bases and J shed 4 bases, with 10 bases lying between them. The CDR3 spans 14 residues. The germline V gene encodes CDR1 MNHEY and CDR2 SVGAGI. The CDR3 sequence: CASSYSYSSYEQYF. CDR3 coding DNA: TGTGCCAGCAGTTACTCTTACAGTTCATACGAGCAGTACTTC.

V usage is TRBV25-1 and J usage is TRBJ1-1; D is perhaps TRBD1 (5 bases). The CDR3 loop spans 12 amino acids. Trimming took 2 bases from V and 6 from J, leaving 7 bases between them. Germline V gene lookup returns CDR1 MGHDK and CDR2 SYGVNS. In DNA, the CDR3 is TGTGCCAGCAGTGAACAGGGTGCTGAAGCTTTCTTT. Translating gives CASSEQGAEAFF.

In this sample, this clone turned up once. The chain's CDR3 is CASSTQGATNEKLFF. The CDR3 bases are TGTGCCAGCAGCACACAGGGGGCAACTAATGAAAAACTGTTTTTT. V is TRBV3-1 (or the pseudogene TRBV3-2) and J is TRBJ1-4; TRBD1 matches 8 bases. Looked up from germline, CDR1 is LGHDT and CDR2 is YNNKEL (reference sequence). There are 15 residues in the CDR3. V shed 5 bases and J 0 bases; nucleotides not matched to a gene: 2.

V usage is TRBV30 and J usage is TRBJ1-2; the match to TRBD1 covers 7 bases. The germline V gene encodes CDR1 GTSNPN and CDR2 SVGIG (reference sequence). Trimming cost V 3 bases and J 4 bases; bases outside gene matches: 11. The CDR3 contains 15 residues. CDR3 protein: CAWRKTGFDGYGYTF. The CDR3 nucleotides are TGTGCCTGGAGAAAGACAGGGTTTGACGGCTATGGCTACACCTTC.

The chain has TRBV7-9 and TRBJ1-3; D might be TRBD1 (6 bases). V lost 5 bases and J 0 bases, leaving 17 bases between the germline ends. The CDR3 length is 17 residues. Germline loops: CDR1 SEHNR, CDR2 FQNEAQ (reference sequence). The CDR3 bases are TGTGCCAGCAGCACCATACAGGGTCACTACTCTGGAAACACCATATATTTT. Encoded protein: CASSTIQGHYSGNTIYF.

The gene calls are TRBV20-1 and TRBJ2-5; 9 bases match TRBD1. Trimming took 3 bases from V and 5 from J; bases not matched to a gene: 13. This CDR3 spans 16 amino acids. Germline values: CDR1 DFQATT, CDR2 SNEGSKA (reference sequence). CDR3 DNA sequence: TGCAGTGCTAGTCGTCCGGGGACAGGGTTTGAGGAGACCCAGTACTTC. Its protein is CSASRPGTGFEETQYF.